This T cell receptor beta chain appears in the sequencing data of a study of blood T cell repertoires in COVID-19 (TCRdb year 2020). Regarding the complete study: Samples from collaborators originated in the United States, Italy and Spain and spanned both the acute and convalescent phases of COVID-19. The samples were drawn from the first 160 participants of the ongoing ImmuneRACE study and from 950 to 1,500 subjects provided by 6 global collaborators. Where available, HLA class I and class II types were obtained from metadata supplied by the sample provider rather than from assay-based typing. The repertoires were made available in a free public database intended to serve as a resource for research on the immune response to SARS-CoV-2. Subjects who had been exposed to COVID-19, were actively infected with it, or had recovered from it provided the deeply sampled blood TCRbeta repertoires that made up the dataset. Nearly every sample came with metadata listing a de-identified subject ID, COVID-19 status, age in years and sex. The material from the prospective study consisted of cDNA or gDNA derived from T cells, B-cell-depleted T cells, or PBMCs. Findings and caveats that apply to the study as a whole: Clinical and demographic metadata were provided uncurated, with the amount varying by source and participant.

The junction shows trimming of 4 bases on V and 5 bases on J, and the gene matches do not reach 10 bases of it. CDR1 and CDR2 (SGHTA, FQGNSA) derive from the germline V gene. The CDR3 sequence holds 15 residues, the cysteine and phenylalanine included. Only the CDR3 region is kept as DNA, spanning 45 bases read in frame from base 1. Remarks on this clone: Its antigen is currently not known. No per-base quality is available; no much larger clone lies one base away.

Whole blood was collected in K2EDTA tubes by collaborating institutions according to the institutions' own protocols. For TCRbeta analysis, collaborator samples were shipped as frozen whole blood, as isolated PBMCs, or as DNA extracted from either sample type. TCRbeta CDR3 regions were amplified from genomic DNA by means of the immunoSEQ Assay, a bias-controlled multiplex PCR. Concerning the study's data processing: Nucleated cell counts per sample were estimated from amplification of reference gene primers within the assay. To quantify the absolute abundance of each unique TCRbeta CDR3 rearrangement, sequence reads were collapsed and filtered. Productive Simpson clonality was computed per sample as the square root of Simpson's diversity index over productive rearrangements. In its TCRdb copy, this immuneACCESS table keeps in-frame sequences only and misses some clones. Where compared with another copy, unresolved V genes explain less than half of these, and the others have no known cause. Clone size and the V and J calls come from that table; the DNA yielded D and trimming. The sample yields 15,000 to 20,000 clones; approximately 92% were counted once. The ten largest clones capture about an eighth of the sample.

This TCR came from a man between 60 and 70 years old with active COVID-19. The specimen sequenced was peripheral blood. The V and J genes are TRBV7-2 and TRBJ1-2; TRBD1 fits 7 bases in the junction. The sequenced DNA is TGTGCCAGCAGCTGGGACAGACTGGCCGTTTATGGCTACACCTTC. This encodes CASSWDRLAVYGYTF.